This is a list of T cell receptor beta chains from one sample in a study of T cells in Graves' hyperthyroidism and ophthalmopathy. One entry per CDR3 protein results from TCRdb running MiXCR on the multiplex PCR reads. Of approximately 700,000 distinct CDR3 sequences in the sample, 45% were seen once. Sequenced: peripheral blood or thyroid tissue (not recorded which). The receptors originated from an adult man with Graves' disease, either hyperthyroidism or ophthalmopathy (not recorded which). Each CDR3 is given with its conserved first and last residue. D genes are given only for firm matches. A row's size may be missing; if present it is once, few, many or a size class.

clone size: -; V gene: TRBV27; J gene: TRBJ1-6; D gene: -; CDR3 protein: CASRTTGINSPLHF; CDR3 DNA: TGTGCCAGCAGGACCACAGGGATTAATTCACCCCTCCACTTT
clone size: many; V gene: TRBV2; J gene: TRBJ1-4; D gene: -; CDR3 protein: CASSSDMREKLFF; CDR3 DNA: TGTGCCAGCAGTTCGGACATGAGAGAAAAACTGTTTTTT
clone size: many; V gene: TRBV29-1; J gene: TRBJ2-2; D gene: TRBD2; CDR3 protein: CSVATGLAIGTGELFF; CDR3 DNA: TGCAGCGTAGCAACAGGACTAGCAATTGGCACCGGGGAGCTGTTTTTT
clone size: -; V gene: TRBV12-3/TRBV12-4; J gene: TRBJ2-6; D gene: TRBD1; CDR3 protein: CASRSGTGVPGANVLTF; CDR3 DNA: TGTGCCAGCAGGAGCGGGACAGGGGTACCTGGGGCCAACGTCCTGACTTTC
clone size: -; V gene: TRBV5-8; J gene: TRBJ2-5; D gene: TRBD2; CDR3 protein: CASSRGGVMETQYF; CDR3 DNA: TGTGCCAGCAGCCGCGGGGGGGTTATGGAGACCCAGTACTTC
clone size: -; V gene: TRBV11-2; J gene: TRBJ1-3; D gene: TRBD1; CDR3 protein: CASSPPTGFSGNTIYF; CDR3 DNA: TGTGCCAGCAGCCCACCGACAGGGTTCTCTGGAAACACCATATATTTT
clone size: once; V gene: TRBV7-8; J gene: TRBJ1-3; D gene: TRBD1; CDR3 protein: CASSYPGQHEDTIYF; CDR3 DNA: TGTGCCAGCAGCTATCCGGGACAGCACGAAGACACCATATATTTT
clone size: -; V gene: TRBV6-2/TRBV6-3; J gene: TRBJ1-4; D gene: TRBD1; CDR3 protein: CASRPRTGDAEKLFF; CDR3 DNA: TGTGCCAGCAGACCGAGGACAGGGGACGCGGAAAAACTGTTTTTT
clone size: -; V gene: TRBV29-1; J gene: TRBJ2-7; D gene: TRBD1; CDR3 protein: CSVGRGQGEYEQYF; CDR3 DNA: TGCAGCGTTGGACGTGGACAGGGGGAATACGAGCAGTACTTC
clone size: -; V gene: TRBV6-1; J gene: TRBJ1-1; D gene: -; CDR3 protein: CASSVRGANTEAFF; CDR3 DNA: TGTGCCAGCAGTGTTAGGGGGGCGAACACTGAAGCTTTCTTT
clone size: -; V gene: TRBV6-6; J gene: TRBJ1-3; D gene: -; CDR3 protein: CASSYGASSGNTIYF; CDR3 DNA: TGTGCCAGCAGTTACGGGGCAAGCTCTGGAAACACCATATATTTT
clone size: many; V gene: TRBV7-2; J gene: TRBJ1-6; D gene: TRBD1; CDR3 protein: CASSLGTENSPLHF; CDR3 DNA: TGTGCCAGCAGCCTCGGGACAGAGAATTCACCCCTCCACTTT
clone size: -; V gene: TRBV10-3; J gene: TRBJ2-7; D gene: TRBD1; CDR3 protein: CASGPGQGTYEQYF; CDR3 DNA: TGTGCCAGCGGCCCGGGACAGGGGACCTACGAGCAGTACTTC
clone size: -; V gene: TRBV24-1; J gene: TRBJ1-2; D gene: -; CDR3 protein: CATSVAVDNYGYTF; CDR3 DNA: TGTGCTACCAGCGTCGCCGTGGATAACTATGGCTACACCTTC
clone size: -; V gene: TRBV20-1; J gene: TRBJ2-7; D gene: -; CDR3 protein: CSARDVRGEAGTALWEQYF; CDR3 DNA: TGCAGTGCTAGAGATGTCAGGGGCGAAGCGGGGACCGCTTTGTGGGAGCAGTACTTC
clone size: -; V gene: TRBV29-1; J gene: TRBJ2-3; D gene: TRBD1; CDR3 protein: CSVTRQGAFTDTQYF; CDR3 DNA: TGCAGCGTCACTCGACAGGGGGCTTTCACAGATACGCAGTATTTT
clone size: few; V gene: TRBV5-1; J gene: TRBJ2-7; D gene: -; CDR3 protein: CASSLALRQGGEQYF; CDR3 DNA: TGCGCCAGCAGCTTGGCCCTCAGACAGGGAGGCGAGCAGTACTTC
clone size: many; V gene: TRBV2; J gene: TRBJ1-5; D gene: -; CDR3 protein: CASSMTGLEPQHF; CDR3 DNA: TGTGCCAGCAGTATGACAGGTTTGGAGCCCCAGCATTTT
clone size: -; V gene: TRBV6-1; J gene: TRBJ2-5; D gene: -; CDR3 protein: CASGGRGAKETQYF; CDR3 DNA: TGTGCCAGCGGGGGAAGGGGGGCCAAAGAGACCCAGTACTTC
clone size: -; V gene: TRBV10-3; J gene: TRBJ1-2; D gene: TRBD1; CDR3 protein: CASSSIGNRGLLGYTF; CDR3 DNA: TGTGCCAGCAGTTCCATCGGAAACAGGGGATTGTTAGGCTACACCTTC
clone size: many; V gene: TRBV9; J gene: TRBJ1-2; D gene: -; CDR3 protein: CASSVGGNYGYTF; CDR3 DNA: TGTGCCAGCAGTGTGGGAGGGAACTATGGCTACACCTTC
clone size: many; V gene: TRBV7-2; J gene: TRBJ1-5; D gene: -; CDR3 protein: CASSLSRAGNQPQHF; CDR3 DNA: TGTGCCAGCAGCTTATCCCGGGCCGGCAATCAGCCCCAGCATTTT
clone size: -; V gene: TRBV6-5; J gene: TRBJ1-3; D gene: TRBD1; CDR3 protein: CASSNRGIVNTIYF; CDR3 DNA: TGTGCCAGCAGCAACAGGGGGATTGTTAACACCATATATTTT
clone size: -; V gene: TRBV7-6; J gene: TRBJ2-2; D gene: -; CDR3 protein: CASSLEYALVSGELFF; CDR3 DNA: TGTGCCAGCAGCTTAGAGTACGCCTTGGTGAGCGGGGAGCTGTTTTTT
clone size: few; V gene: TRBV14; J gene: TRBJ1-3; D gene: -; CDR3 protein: CASSQYREVSGNTIYF; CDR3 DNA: TGTGCCAGCAGCCAGTACAGGGAAGTCTCTGGAAACACCATATATTTT
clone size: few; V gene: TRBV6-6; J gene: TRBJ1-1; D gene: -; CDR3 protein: CASSETTNTEAFF; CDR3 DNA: TGTGCCAGCTCCGAGACAACGAACACTGAAGCTTTCTTT
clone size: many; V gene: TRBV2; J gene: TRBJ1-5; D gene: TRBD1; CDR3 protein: CASSLGTVSNQPQHF; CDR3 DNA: TGTGCCAGCAGTCTCGGGACAGTGAGCAATCAGCCCCAGCATTTT
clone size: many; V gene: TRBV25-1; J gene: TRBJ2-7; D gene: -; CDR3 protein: CASSGSPTYEQYF; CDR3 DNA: TGTGCCAGCAGTGGGTCTCCGACCTACGAGCAGTACTTC
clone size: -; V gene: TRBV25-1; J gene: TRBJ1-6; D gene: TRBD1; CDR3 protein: CAGQGGSPLHF; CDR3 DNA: TGTGCCGGACAGGGTGGCTCACCCCTCCACTTT
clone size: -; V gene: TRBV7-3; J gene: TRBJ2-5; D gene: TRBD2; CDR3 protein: CASSSQTLAGVTETQYF; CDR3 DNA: TGTGCCAGCAGCTCGCAGACCCTAGCGGGGGTTACTGAGACCCAGTACTTC
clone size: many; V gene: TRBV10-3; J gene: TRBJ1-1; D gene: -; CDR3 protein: CAISERTLNTEAFF; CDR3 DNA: TGTGCCATCAGTGAGCGGACATTAAACACTGAAGCTTTCTTT
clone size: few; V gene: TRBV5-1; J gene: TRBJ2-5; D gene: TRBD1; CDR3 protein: CASSLEGTVEETQYF; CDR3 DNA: TGCGCCAGCAGCTTGGAAGGGACAGTGGAAGAGACCCAGTACTTC
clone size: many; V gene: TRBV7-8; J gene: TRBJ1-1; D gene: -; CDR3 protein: CASSLVQGNTEAFF; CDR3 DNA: TGTGCCAGCAGCTTAGTTCAGGGGAACACTGAAGCTTTCTTT
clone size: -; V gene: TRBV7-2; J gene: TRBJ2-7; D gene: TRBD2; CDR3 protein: CASSLVLLAGVIEQYF; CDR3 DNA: TGTGCCAGCAGCTTAGTCTTACTAGCGGGGGTAATCGAGCAGTACTTC
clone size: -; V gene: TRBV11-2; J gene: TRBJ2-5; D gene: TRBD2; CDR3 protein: CASSPEGSGSQETQYF; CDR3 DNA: TGTGCCAGCAGCCCGGAAGGTAGCGGGAGCCAAGAGACCCAGTACTTC
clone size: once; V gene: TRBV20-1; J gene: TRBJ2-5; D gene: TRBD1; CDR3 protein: CSALPGQLKETQYF; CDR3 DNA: TGCAGTGCGCTTCCGGGACAGCTTAAAGAGACCCAGTACTTC
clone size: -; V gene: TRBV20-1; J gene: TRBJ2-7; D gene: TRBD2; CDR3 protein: CSASMTSGAYEQYF; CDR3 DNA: TGCAGTGCTAGTATGACTAGCGGAGCCTACGAGCAGTACTTC
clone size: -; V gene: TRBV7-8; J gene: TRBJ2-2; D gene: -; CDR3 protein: CASTSTGSGNTGELFF; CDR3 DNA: TGTGCCAGCACCTCGACAGGCAGTGGAAACACCGGGGAACTGTTTTTT
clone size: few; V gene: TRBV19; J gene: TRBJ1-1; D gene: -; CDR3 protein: CASSTWDPRNTEAFF; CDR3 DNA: TGTGCCAGTAGTACTTGGGACCCCCGGAACACTGAAGCTTTCTTT
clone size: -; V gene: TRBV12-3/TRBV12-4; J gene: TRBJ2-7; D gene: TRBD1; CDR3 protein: CASSYELTGGYEQYF; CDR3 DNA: TGTGCCAGCAGTTACGAGCTGACAGGGGGCTACGAGCAGTACTTC
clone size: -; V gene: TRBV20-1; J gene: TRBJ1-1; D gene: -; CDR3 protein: CSARGARGRGYLAAFF; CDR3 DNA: TGCAGTGCTAGGGGGGCGCGGGGTCGGGGCTACCTTGCCGCTTTCTTT